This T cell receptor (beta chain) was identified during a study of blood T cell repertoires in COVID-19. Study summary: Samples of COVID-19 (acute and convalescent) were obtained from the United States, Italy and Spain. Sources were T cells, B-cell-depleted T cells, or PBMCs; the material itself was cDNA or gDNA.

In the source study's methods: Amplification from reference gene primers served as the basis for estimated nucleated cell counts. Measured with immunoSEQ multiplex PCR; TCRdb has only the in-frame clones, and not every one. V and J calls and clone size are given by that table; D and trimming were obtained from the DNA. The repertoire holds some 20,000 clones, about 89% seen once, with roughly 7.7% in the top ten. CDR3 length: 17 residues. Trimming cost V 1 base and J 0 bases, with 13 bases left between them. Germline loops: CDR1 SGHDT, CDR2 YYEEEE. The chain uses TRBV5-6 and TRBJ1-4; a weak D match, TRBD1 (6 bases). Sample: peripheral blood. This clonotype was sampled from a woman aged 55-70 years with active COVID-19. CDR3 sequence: CASSLFGQITTNEKLFF. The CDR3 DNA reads TGTGCCAGCAGCTTGTTCGGACAGATCACAACTAATGAAAAACTGTTTTTT.